Listed here is a single T cell receptor (beta chain). The data originate from a study of blood T cell repertoires in COVID-19. Whole-study context: Collection of acute and convalescent COVID-19 samples took place in the United States, Italy and Spain. The cDNA or gDNA used as material had been derived from T cells, B-cell-depleted T cells, or PBMCs.

Per germline, CDR1 SGDLS and CDR2 YYNGEE. This CDR3 region has 15 residues. Between the trimmed V and J ends, which lost 4 bases and 0 bases, there was a span of 10 bases. Authors' analysis steps: Counts of nucleated cells, estimated from reference gene primer amplification, were obtained. Assay used: immunoSEQ multiplex PCR; TCRdb lists only in-frame clones, some missing. From that table come the V and J calls and clone size; the DNA was used to work out D and trimming. The table records over 100,000 clones, around three quarters of them present only once. Material: peripheral blood. This sequence joins TRBV9 and TRBJ1-4; D gene ambiguous. The source is a man aged 55 to 70 with active or convalescent COVID-19. DNA of the CDR3: TGTGCCAGCAGCCCAAACCAGGCAACTAATGAAAAACTGTTTTTT. Residues: CASSPNQATNEKLFF.